This TCR beta chain was observed in a study of T cell changes during pregnancy in multiple sclerosis. The protocol was immunoSEQ multiplex PCR, while the TCRdb copy is restricted to in-frame clones and leaves out a portion. The sample contains under 65,000 clones, around 90% of which appear only once. The germline V gene has CDR1 SGHDT and CDR2 YYEEEE. Trimming removed 0 bases at V and 6 bases at J, with 12 bases between. The CDR3 has 14 amino acids. The source material was CD4+ T cells from peripheral blood mononuclear cells, sampled in the third trimester of pregnancy. This chain uses TRBV5-6 with TRBJ1-2, with a possible D match to TRBD1 (5 bases). This clonotype was obtained from a female donor with multiple sclerosis, enrolled in a pregnancy study. The CDR3 nucleotides are TGTGCCAGCAGCTTGGTACAGGTCCCGGATGGCTACACCTTC. As protein: CASSLVQVPDGYTF.